The sequence of this T cell receptor (beta chain) was determined in a study of blood T cell repertoires in COVID-19 (dated by TCRdb to about 2020). About the full investigation: Samples from collaborators originated in the United States, Italy and Spain and spanned both the acute and convalescent phases of COVID-19. Subjects who had been exposed to COVID-19, were actively infected with it, or had recovered from it provided the deeply sampled blood TCRbeta repertoires that made up the dataset. The sample metadata nearly always contained a de-identified subject ID, COVID-19 status, age in years and sex. The material from the prospective study consisted of cDNA or gDNA derived from T cells, B-cell-depleted T cells, or PBMCs. The repertoires were released in a freely available public database meant as a resource for research on the immune response to SARS-CoV-2. HLA class I and class II types, where available, came from metadata supplied by the sample provider rather than from assay-based typing. The samples were drawn from two sources: the first 160 participants of the ongoing ImmuneRACE study, and approximately 1,300 subjects contributed by 6 global collaborators. Overall results and qualifications from the work: How much clinical and demographic metadata was included differed by source and by participant, and the metadata was provided uncurated.

As for this clone: This receptor's antigen is unknown. The junction departs from germline at one end; a sequencing error may be responsible.

The CDR3 contains 15 residues, cysteine and phenylalanine counted. CDR3 DNA only is kept here, 45 bases in frame from base 1. CDR1 and CDR2 are read off the germline V gene (reference sequence) as SEHNR and FQNEAQ. TCRbeta CDR3 regions were amplified from genomic DNA using the immunoSEQ Assay, a bias-controlled multiplex PCR. Regarding the original processing steps: The number of nucleated cells in each sample was estimated by amplification of reference gene primers within the assay. To quantify the absolute abundance of each unique TCRbeta CDR3 rearrangement, sequence reads were collapsed and filtered. For each sample, productive Simpson clonality was calculated by taking the square root of Simpson's diversity index across productive rearrangements. The immuneACCESS repertoire file appears here via TCRdb, limited to in-frame rearrangements. These files lack a portion of the clones; in checked studies, under half of the deficit traces to unresolved V genes, and the cause of the others is not known. That table furnishes V, J and clone size, whereas the DNA furnished D and trimming. The sample contains about 160,000 clones, roughly 90% of them found a single time. The top ten clones comprise approximately 2.4% of the sample.

Collaborating institutions collected whole blood in K2EDTA tubes following their own protocols. For TCRbeta analysis, collaborator samples were shipped as frozen whole blood, as isolated PBMCs, or as DNA extracted from either sample type. Sequenced: peripheral blood. This receptor was taken from a man younger than 35 with acute or convalescent COVID-19. The V and J genes are TRBV7-9 and TRBJ1-1; 5 matching bases give a weak D call of TRBD1. The DNA is TGTGCCAGCACCCGGGGGTCGGAGGTGAAGACTGAAGCTTTCTTT. Translation gives CASTRGSEVKTEAFF.